This T cell receptor (beta chain) was retrieved from a study of shared clonotypes between healthy human individuals. The wider study: A donor's plate count was three for CD4 naive and three for CD4 memory; CD8 naive had two and CD8 memory one.

The study's findings and limits: When naive CD4 clonotypes were compared across several donors, about 4.9% were shared.

On sorted subsets, replicate PCRs used 150 to 250 ng DNA, or approximately 33,000 T cell genomes. The method was immunoSEQ multiplex PCR; TCRdb's version includes in-frame clones alone and lacks a portion of them. The table has about 96,000 clones, almost 70% seen once; the top ten hold approximately 50%. This clone was observed many times. What it recognizes is unknown. Distinct nucleotide sequences in the sample also encode this CDR3. CDR3 length: 13 amino acids. CDR1 is MDHEN and CDR2 is SYDVKM in the germline V gene. With V trimmed by 4 bases and J by 3 bases, 3 bases remained unmatched. Those who donated, Caucasian adults without exception, all lived in Nashville, Tennessee.

The V gene is TRBV28, the J gene TRBJ2-7; 7 bases are shared with TRBD1. What was sequenced was memory CD8+ T cells sorted from blood. The subset denotes: CD45RO+ cells pooled with CCR7-negative TemRA cells. This receptor was taken from a man aged 25 to 45 in good health. CDR3 region: CASSSGTDYEQYF. CDR3 bases: TGTGCCAGCAGTTCCGGGACAGACTACGAGCAGTACTTC.